This record concerns one T cell receptor (beta chain) sequence. Its binding antigen is unknown. The sample holds no much larger clone one base away, and base qualities are not on file. The cohort was made up of roughly 670 healthy bone marrow donors. At the time of sampling, every cohort member was nominally healthy, though immune exposures that went unrecorded were likely present. The donor was CMV seronegative and belonged to the group of roughly 330 seronegative cohort members. Each donor provided a peripheral blood sample, and peripheral blood mononuclear cells were used for TCR beta sequencing. Genomic DNA extraction from the blood cell samples was performed with the Qiagen DNeasy Blood Extraction Kit. CDR1 and CDR2 are read off the germline V gene as SGDLS and YYNGEE. Trimming leaves V shorter by 3 bases and J shorter by 0 bases, with the junction holding 5 bases beyond the gene matches. The cysteine opens and the phenylalanine closes a CDR3 of 15 amino acids. The DNA shown is the 45-base CDR3, in frame from base 1.

This sample was included in a study of cytomegalovirus exposure and HLA in healthy donors (dated by TCRdb to 2016 to 2017). With regard to the full study: An earlier analysis of several hundred of the donors reported 250 to 300 Gb of sequence data and about 100 million unique TCR beta sequences from 150 million to 200 million T cells. The aim of the study was to test whether cataloging public T cell receptors could identify signatures of past pathogen exposure. A later genetic analysis took genome-wide SNP genotypes for about 55% of the roughly 670 donors and used that subset as a discovery cohort. About 310 gigabases of sequencing data and approximately 84 million unique TCR sequences were included in an early release covering over 600 HLA-typed donors. Rather than using new phenotypic data, the later analysis identified candidate immune exposures from TCR beta sequences and from how often those sequences occurred across donors. HLA typing covered class I and class II loci at four-digit resolution. A handful of DR-DQ haplotypes were handled as single units for association and clustering because linkage in the cohort was strong. Of the approximately 400 genotyped donors, 81% were placed in the genetic ancestry cluster associated with self-reported Caucasian donors. Donor age, sex, ethnicity and CMV serostatus were compiled together with the repertoire data. Using immunosequencing, the study profiled T cell repertoires from some 670 subjects and related those repertoires to cytomegalovirus serostatus. Every discovery cohort repertoire had been produced on one sequencing platform. Typing coverage varied by locus: roughly 629-630 donors for A, B, C, DRB1 and DQB1; roughly 560 for DQA1; 606 for DPA1; some 470 for DPB1. In an earlier analysis of roughly 540 of the donors, high-throughput TCR beta sequencing was used to judge whether each TCR beta V gene segment behaved as functional or pseudogenic. A later analysis re-analyzed previously published TCR beta repertoires from approximately 700 donors and added high-resolution HLA genotyping to study TCR occurrence patterns. High-throughput TCR immunosequencing, statistical association of individual TCRs with disease status, and machine learning were combined to predict cytomegalovirus infection status. On average, about 200,000 unique TCR beta nucleotide sequences were sequenced per donor among a few hundred genotyped donors of the cohort, with 15% to 20% of those sequences being non-productive. In addition to the first cohort of 666 subjects, a separate validation cohort of approximately 120 different subjects was used. On the study overall, not on this receptor specifically: Immune exposure information for the cohort was limited to CMV serostatus. A cluster of highly shared sequence variants was judged likely to represent a technical artifact of the sequencing pipeline. In a later analysis, HLA-associated TCR beta chains were found to be more clonally expanded and to have lower generation probabilities than equally common non-associated chains. Broadly in line with IMGT annotations, most TCR beta V segments showed up in productive rearrangements about 87% or about 30% of the time in an earlier analysis of approximately 640 of the donors. The authors suggested that the approach could potentially be extended to other disease states and immunological phenotypes. A few of the identified cytomegalovirus-associated TCR beta chains were confirmed in vitro to be specific for cytomegalovirus antigens. Because some donors lacked HLA typing at each locus, the association tests relied only on the typed subset. The presence/absence analyses assumed that sequencing depth was roughly uniform across donors, and that assumption may not be true. A further reported finding was that TCR beta sequences accurately predicted the HLA-A and HLA-B alleles for most subjects in the first cohort. According to a later genetic analysis, donors in an Asian-associated ancestry cluster had fewer N-insertions in productive TCRs than the approximately 700-donor mean. Because the 87-base-pair reads could not distinguish some IMGT-functional V segments, including TRBV6-2 and TRBV6-3, those segments were excluded. In both the original and validation cohorts, the classifier was reported to diagnose cytomegalovirus status with high specificity and sensitivity. A later analysis reported that several top co-occurrence clusters appeared linked to parvovirus B19, influenza, CMV and Epstein-Barr virus. In a later analysis, the rate of TCR association differed among HLA loci, with DRB1 alleles having the most associated TCRs and HLA-C alleles having the fewest. In the study, 150 to 200 TCR beta chains were listed as associated with cytomegalovirus. Most TCR sequences were observed very rarely across donors, whereas some public TCRs were present in many individuals. A later analysis found that most CMV-associated TCR beta chains appeared HLA-restricted, with HLA associations seemingly driven largely by CMV exposure. In a later analysis, some 18,000 TCR beta sequences were associated with specific HLA alleles at a false discovery rate of 0.05. In a later genetic analysis, a missense DCLRE1C variant was associated with V-gene and J-gene trimming of TCR beta chains, and the association was replicated in an independent cohort. When HLA alleles, especially DR and DQ, strongly co-occurred, attributing TCR associations to individual alleles was difficult. The cohort was sequenced for TCR beta chains only, and without alpha or paired-chain data the features that could be detected were limited. Correlated functional status among segregating V segments might reflect linkage disequilibrium, but an unknown experimental factor could not be ruled out. Because counts were too low, fewer than 20 rarely observed V segments, including chromosome 9 orphons, were excluded from the earlier analysis of a few hundred of the donors.

Receptors were amplified or captured by the immunoSEQ multiplex PCR assay. A mixture of 60 forward primers for TCR Vbeta segments and 13 reverse primers for TCR Jbeta segments was used in the multiplex PCR. The CDR3 region of rearranged TCR beta genes was amplified from genomic DNA by a multiplex PCR assay. On the Illumina HiSeq System, the amplified TCR beta libraries were sequenced as 87-base-pair reads. The paper's data handling went like this. A later analysis counted approximately 76 million unique TCR beta chains across the 666 repertoires, and some 11 million of these chains were shared by at least two donors. Raw reads were error-corrected and collapsed into unique sequences with a nearest-neighbor algorithm that merged closely related sequences to remove PCR and sequencing errors. To assign V, D and J gene segments, CDR3 sequences were aligned to IMGT reference sequences. For a sequence to be retained, a match of at least six nucleotides to both a V gene segment and a J gene segment was required. A rearrangement counted as productive if the CDR3 had no stop codons and remained in frame with V and J, and every other rearrangement counted as non-productive. Following IMGT convention, CDR3 was defined as the stretch from the second conserved V-encoded cysteine to the conserved J-encoded phenylalanine. In an earlier analysis of approximately 500 of the donors, sequences lacking an unambiguous match to a single V gene segment were excluded. An earlier analysis of fewer than 750 of the donors classified V segments as functional when productive rearrangements were above 56.7% and as segregating when the standard deviation between donors was above 5%. A statistical classification framework was built for diagnosing cytomegalovirus status from the catalog of TCR beta chain sequences. V and J gene assignment, in a later analysis, came from comparing TCR nucleotide sequences with IMGT/GENE-DB human TR gene sequences. Using the TCRdist pipeline, a later analysis assigned CDR3 sequences along with most-parsimonious VDJ recombination scenarios. A later analysis defined each TCR beta chain by its CDR3 amino acid sequence plus V-gene family, and excluded reads lacking a unique V-gene family. To address suspected cross-contamination and a sequencing artifact, a later analysis removed approximately 600 highly shared, low-generation-probability nucleotide sequences. In a later analysis, a clonal expansion index was calculated for each public chain from normalized within-repertoire ranks of inferred template counts. In a later analysis, generation probabilities were computed with a VDJ recombination model fitted to out-of-frame rearrangements, and the resulting probabilities were checked against IGoR. In a later analysis, TCR-TCR, TCR-HLA and TCR-CMV co-occurrence was scored with hypergeometric tests, and a repertoire-size bias correction was applied to TCR pairs. In a later analysis, false discovery rates were estimated by permuting HLA or CMV assignments 20 times. In a later analysis, co-occurring TCRs were grouped using DBSCAN, and TCRdist sequence similarity was added for clustering within HLA-allele-positive subsets. Repertoires with fewer than 30,000 or more than 120,000 public chains, plus five repertoires with anomalous nucleotide sharing, were excluded from co-occurrence clustering. TCRdb mirrors the immuneACCESS table, restricted to in-frame sequences. Some clones are absent from its copies; in checked studies, under half trace to an unresolved V gene, and the reason for the others is unknown. V, J and clone size were drawn from that table, and D and trimming were deduced from the DNA. In this sample the table shows 150,000 to 200,000 clones, 87% of which occur a single time. Jointly, the top ten make up roughly 0.24% of the sample.

This receptor was identified in a girl under two years old in good health and CMV-seronegative. The chain uses TRBV9 and TRBJ1-1, with 7 central nucleotides matching TRBD1. Sequenced material: PBMCs. The CDR3 region reads CASSATGLMNTEAFF. The sequenced DNA: TGTGCCAGCAGCGCGACAGGGTTGATGAACACTGAAGCTTTCTTT.